The 10 T cell receptor beta chains reported below all come from one sample, sequenced in a study of a mutant IDH1 vaccine in newly diagnosed glioma. Here immunoSEQ multiplex PCR was the method, and the copy in TCRdb shows in-frame clones only, minus some. The sample consists of around 40,000 clones, 70% to 85% of them appearing once. These receptors' antigens are unknown. As to time point: week 23, last vaccination. Each dose delivered 300 ug of mutant IDH1 20-mer peptide subcutaneously with imiquimod. The specimen comprised PBMCs, sampled from a glioma patient whose treatment included an IDH1 peptide vaccine. These receptors all stem from a woman between 18 and 30 years old with glioma. Some clones in this sample may be carry-over from other donors' samples.

V gene TRBV6-1 combines with J gene TRBJ1-2; D call uncertain. The CDR3 extends over 13 amino acids. V lost 2 bases to trimming and J lost 3 bases, with 7 bases between them. Germline assignment: CDR1 MNHNS and CDR2 SASEGT. CDR3 sequence (DNA): TGTGCCAGCAGTGAAAGTAAGGACTATGGCTACACCTTC. As protein: CASSESKDYGYTF.

The V gene is TRBV6-5, the J gene TRBJ1-6, with D hard to call. Trimming pared 2 bases from V and 5 bases from J, leaving 7 bases between. The V gene's germline CDR1 is MNHEY and CDR2 SVGAGI. This CDR3 contains 14 residues. CDR3 bases: TGTGCCAGCAGTTACAATGGAGATAATTCACCCCTCCACTTT. Translation: CASSYNGDNSPLHF.

The genes are TRBV5-5 and TRBJ1-5; tentative D call: TRBD1 (6 bases). The germline gives CDR1 SGHKS, CDR2 YYEKEE (reference sequence). The V end lost 2 bases, the J end lost 4 bases, and 13 bases lay between the germline ends. The CDR3 runs 15 residues. The CDR3 region has the DNA TGTGCCAGCAGCTTTACAGGGTCCAGTAATCAGCCCCAGCATTTT. Amino acids: CASSFTGSSNQPQHF.

V usage is TRBV4-1 and J usage is TRBJ2-1, with 7 bases matching TRBD2. CDR1 and CDR2 (germline): MGHRA, YSYEKL. V was pared by 3 bases and J by 2 bases, with 4 bases of the junction left unmatched. This CDR3 has 15 amino acids. CDR3 residues: CASSQGRATYNEQFF. In DNA, the CDR3 is TGCGCCAGCAGCCAGGGGAGGGCCACCTACAATGAGCAGTTCTTC.

This chain joins TRBV5-6 and TRBJ1-4; D unresolved. Trimming removed 1 base at V and 7 bases at J, with 8 bases between. This CDR3 is built from 13 residues. Germline CDR1 reads SGHDT; CDR2 reads YYEEEE. CDR3 in amino acids: CASSLTGFEKLFF. CDR3 DNA sequence: TGTGCCAGCAGCTTGACGGGGTTTGAAAAACTGTTTTTT.

The chain uses TRBV19 and TRBJ2-7, with 8 nucleotides matching TRBD2. V was pared by 6 bases and J by 0 bases, with 1 base of the junction left unmatched. Germline values: CDR1 LNHDA, CDR2 SQIVND (reference sequence). The CDR3 sequence is 13 residues long. The CDR3 coding sequence is TGTGCCAGTAGCGGGGGGGCCTCCTACGAGCAGTACTTC. Amino acid sequence: CASSGGASYEQYF.

The chain employs TRBV6-5 and TRBJ2-2; TRBD1 aligns across 8 bases. The CDR3 has 14 amino acids. Germline CDR1 and CDR2: MNHEY and SVGAGI. V lost 7 bases, J lost 3 bases, and 4 bases stayed unmatched. This CDR3 is CASIHRGDTGELFF. The CDR3 DNA reads as TGTGCCAGCATCCACAGGGGGGACACCGGGGAGCTGTTTTTT.

This clone came up once. The chain couples TRBV5-6 to TRBJ2-1; TRBD2 matches 15 bases. V was clipped by 5 bases and J by 0 bases; unmatched bases: 9. The germline CDR1 and CDR2 sequences are SGHDT and YYEEEE. The CDR3 covers 19 residues. CDR3 DNA sequence: TGTGCCAGCAGTAGACCGGGACTAGCGGGGGGCCTCTCCTACAATGAGCAGTTCTTC. Translated, it gives CASSRPGLAGGLSYNEQFF.

The chain couples TRBV7-2 to TRBJ1-2, with TRBD1 matching over 7 bases. This CDR3 has 15 residues. Germline V lookup: CDR1 SGHTA, CDR2 FQGNSA. V was pared by 1 base and J by 4 bases, with 6 bases of the junction left unmatched. The DNA for the CDR3 is TGTGCCAGCAGCTTAGATAACAGGGGTAGCTATGGCTACACCTTC. Translation gives CASSLDNRGSYGYTF. The whole variable domain, remainder taken from reference TRBV7-2 and TRBJ1-2, is GAGVSQSPSNKVTEKGKDVELRCDPISGHTALYWYRQSLGQGLEFLIYFQGNSAPDKSGLPSDRFSAERTGGSVSTLTIQRTQQEDSAVYLCASSLDNRGSYGYTFGSGTRLTVV.

This clone was seen only once. The chain is built from TRBV9 and TRBJ1-3; 7 nucleotides match TRBD1. The V gene's germline CDR1 is SGDLS and CDR2 YYNGEE. V shed 4 bases and J 3 bases; nucleotides not matched to a gene: 10. CDR3 length: 16 amino acids. CDR3 sequence (DNA): TGTGCCAGCAGCCCCCGGGGGCAGGGGGTTGGAAACACCATATATTTT. This sequence encodes CASSPRGQGVGNTIYF.